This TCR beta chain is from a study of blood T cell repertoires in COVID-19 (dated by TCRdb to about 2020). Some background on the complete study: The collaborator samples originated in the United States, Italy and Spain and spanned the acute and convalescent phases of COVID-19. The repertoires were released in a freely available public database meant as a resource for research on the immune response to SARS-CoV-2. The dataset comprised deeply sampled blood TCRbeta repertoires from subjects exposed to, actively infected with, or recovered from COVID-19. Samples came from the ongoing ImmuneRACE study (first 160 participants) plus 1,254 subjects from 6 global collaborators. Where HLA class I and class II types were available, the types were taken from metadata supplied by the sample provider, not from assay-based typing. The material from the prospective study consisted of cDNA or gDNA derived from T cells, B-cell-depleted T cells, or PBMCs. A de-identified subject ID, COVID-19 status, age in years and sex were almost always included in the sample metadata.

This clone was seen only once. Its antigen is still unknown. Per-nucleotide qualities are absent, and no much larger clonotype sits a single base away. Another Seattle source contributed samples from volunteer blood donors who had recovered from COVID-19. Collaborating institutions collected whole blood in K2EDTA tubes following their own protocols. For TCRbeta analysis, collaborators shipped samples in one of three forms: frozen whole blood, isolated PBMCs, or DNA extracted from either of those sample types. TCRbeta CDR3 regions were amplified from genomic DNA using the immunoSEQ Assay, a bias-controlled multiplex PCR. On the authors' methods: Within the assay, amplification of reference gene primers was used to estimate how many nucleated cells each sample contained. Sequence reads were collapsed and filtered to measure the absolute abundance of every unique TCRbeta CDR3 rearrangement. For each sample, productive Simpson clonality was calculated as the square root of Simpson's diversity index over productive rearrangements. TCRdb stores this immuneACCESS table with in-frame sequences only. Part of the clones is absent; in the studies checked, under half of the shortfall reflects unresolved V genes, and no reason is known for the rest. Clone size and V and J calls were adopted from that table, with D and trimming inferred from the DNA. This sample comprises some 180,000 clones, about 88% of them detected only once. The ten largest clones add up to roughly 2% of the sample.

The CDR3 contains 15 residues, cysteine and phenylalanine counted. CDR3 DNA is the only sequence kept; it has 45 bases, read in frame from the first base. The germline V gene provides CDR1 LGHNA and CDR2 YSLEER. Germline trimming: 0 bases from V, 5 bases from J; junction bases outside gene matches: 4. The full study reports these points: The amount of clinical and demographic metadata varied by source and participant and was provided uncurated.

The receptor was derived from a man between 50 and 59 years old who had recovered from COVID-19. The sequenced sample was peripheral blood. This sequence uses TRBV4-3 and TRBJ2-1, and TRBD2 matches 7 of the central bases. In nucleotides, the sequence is TGCGCCAGCAGCCAAGATTCCCGGGGGGACAATGAGCAGTTCTTC. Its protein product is CASSQDSRGDNEQFF.